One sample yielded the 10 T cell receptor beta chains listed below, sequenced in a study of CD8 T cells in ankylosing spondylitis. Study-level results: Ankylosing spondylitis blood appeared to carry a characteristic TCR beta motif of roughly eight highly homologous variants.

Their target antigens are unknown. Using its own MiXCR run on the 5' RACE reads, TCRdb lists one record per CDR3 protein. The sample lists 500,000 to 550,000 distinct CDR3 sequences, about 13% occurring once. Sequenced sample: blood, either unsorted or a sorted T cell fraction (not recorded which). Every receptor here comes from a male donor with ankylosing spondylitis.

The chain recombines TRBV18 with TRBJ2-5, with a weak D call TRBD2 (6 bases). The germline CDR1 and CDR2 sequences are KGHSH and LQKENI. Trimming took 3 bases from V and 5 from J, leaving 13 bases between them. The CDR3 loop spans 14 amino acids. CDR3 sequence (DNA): TGTGCCAGCTCACCGACTAGGGCCGGGGAGACCCAGTACTTC. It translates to CASSPTRAGETQYF.

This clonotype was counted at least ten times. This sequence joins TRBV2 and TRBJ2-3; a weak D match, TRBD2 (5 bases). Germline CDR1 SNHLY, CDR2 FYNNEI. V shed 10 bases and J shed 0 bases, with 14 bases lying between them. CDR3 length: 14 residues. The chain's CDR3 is CATRPGRSTDTQYF. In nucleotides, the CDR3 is TGTGCCACCCGACCGGGAAGAAGCACAGATACGCAGTATTTT. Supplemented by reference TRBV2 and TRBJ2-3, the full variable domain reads EPEVTQTPSHQVTQMGQEVILRCVPISNHLYFYWYRQILGQKVEFLVSFYNNEISEKSEIFDDQFSVERPDGSNFTLKIRSTKLEDSAMYFCATRPGRSTDTQYFGPGTRLTVL.

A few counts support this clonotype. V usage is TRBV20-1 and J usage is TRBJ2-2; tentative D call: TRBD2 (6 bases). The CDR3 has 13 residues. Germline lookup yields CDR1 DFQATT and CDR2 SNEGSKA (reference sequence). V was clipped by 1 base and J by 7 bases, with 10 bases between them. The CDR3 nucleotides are TGCAGTGCTAGAGTGTTGCGGGGCGGGGAGCTGTTTTTT. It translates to CSARVLRGGELFF.

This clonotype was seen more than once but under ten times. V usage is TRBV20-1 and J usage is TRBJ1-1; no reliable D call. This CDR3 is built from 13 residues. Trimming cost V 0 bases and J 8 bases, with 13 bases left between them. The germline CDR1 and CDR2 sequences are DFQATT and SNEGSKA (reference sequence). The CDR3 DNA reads TGCAGTGCTAGAGATTCCCTAGGGCCAGAAGCTTTCTTT. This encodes CSARDSLGPEAFF.

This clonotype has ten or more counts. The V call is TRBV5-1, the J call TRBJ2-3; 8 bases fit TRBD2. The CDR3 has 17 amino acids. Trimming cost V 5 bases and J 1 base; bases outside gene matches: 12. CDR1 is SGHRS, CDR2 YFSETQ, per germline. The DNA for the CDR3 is TGCGCCAGCAGTTCCGATAATAGCGGGACGGGCACAGATACGCAGTATTTT. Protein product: CASSSDNSGTGTDTQYF.

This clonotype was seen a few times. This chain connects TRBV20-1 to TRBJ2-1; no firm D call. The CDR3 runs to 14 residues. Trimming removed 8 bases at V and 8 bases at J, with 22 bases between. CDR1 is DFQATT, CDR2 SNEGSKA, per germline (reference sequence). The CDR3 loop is CSLSGSNIVYEQFF. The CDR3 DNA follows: TGCAGTCTTTCGGGCAGTAACATTGTCTATGAGCAGTTCTTC.

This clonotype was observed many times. The CDR3 spells CASRGGLSGGSYNEQFF. In DNA form, the CDR3 reads TGTGCCAGCAGGGGAGGGCTGTCAGGGGGATCCTACAATGAGCAGTTCTTC. This chain links TRBV2 with TRBJ2-1; tentatively, D is TRBD1 or TRBD2 (7 bases each). The CDR3 is 17 residues long. Germline CDR1 reads SNHLY; CDR2 reads FYNNEI. With 6 bases removed from V and 1 base from J, the gap between germline ends came to 19 bases.

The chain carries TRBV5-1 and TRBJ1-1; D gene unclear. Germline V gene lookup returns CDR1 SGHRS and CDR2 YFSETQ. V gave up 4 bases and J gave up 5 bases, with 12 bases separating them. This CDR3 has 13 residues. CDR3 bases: TGCGCCAGCAGCGGTAGTCCCTTAACTGAAGCTTTCTTT. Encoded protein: CASSGSPLTEAFF. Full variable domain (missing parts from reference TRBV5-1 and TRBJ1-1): KAGVTQTPRYLIKTRGQQVTLSCSPISGHRSVSWYQQTPGQGLQFLFEYFSETQRNKGNFPGRFSGRQFSNSRSEMNVSTLELGDSALYLCASSGSPLTEAFFGQGTRLTVV.

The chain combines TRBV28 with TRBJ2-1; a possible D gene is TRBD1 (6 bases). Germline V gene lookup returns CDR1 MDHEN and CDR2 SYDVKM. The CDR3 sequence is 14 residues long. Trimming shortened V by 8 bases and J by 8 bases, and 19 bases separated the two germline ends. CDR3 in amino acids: CASRGKGGIDEQFF. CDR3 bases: TGTGCCAGCCGAGGGAAAGGGGGAATTGATGAGCAGTTCTTC.

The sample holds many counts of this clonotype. This chain's CDR3 is CASSQDLGYNEKLFF. The CDR3 DNA follows: TGTGCCAGCAGCCAAGATCTGGGGTATAATGAAAAACTGTTTTTT. The J gene is TRBJ1-4, the V gene TRBV14; D unclear. CDR3 size: 15 residues. Deletions cut 0 bases from V and 4 bases from J, with 9 bases between. Germline V lookup: CDR1 SGHDN, CDR2 FVKESK.